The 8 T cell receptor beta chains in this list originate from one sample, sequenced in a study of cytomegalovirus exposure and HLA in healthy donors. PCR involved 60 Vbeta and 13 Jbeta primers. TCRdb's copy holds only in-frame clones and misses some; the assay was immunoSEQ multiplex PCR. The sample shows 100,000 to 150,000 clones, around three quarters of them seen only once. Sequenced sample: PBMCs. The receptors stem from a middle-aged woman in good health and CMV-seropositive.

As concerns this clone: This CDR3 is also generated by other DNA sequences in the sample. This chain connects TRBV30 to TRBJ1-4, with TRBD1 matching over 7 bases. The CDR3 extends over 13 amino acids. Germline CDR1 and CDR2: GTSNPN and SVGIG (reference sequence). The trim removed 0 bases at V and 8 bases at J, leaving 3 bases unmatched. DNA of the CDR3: TGTGCCTGGAGTGTACAGGGGAGGGAAAAACTGTTTTTT. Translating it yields CAWSVQGREKLFF. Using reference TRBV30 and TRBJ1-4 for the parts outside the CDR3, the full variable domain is SQTIHQWPATLVQPVGSPLSLECTVEGTSNPNLYWYRQAAGRGLQLLFYSVGIGQISSEVPQNLSASRPQDRQFILSSKKLLLSDSGFYLCAWSVQGREKLFFGSGTQLSVL.

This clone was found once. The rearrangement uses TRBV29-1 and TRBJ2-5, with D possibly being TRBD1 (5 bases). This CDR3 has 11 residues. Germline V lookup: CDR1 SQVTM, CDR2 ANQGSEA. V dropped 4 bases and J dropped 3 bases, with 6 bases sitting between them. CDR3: CSVVGEETQYF. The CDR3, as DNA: TGCAGCGTTGTAGGGGAAGAGACCCAGTACTTC.

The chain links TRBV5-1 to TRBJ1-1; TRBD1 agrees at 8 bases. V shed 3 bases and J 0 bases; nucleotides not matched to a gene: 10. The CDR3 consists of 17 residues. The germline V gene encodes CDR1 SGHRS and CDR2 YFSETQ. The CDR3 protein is CASSWAGQGAMNTEAFF. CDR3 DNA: TGCGCCAGCAGCTGGGCGGGCCAGGGGGCGATGAACACTGAAGCTTTCTTT.

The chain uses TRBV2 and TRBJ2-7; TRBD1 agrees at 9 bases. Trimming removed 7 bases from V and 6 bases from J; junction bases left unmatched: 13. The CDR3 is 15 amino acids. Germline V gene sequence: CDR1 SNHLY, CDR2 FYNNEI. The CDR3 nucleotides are TGTGCCAGCACTAATCCGGGACAGGGACCAGGCGAGCAGTACTTC. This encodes CASTNPGQGPGEQYF.

The CDR3 coding sequence is TGCAGCGCCGGGACAGGGTCCTACGAGCAGTACTTC. Translating gives CSAGTGSYEQYF. The genes are TRBV29-1 and TRBJ2-7; TRBD1 matches at 9 bases. Unmatched junction bases numbered 2, after V lost 7 bases and J lost 1 base. The CDR3 contains 12 residues. CDR1 and CDR2 from the germline V gene are SQVTM and ANQGSEA.

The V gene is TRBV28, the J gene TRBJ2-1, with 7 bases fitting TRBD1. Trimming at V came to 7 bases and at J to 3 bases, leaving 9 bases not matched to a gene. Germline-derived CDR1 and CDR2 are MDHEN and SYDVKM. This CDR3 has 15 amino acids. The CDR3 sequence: CASTSSTGIYNEQFF. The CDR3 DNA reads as TGTGCCAGCACCTCATCGACAGGGATCTACAATGAGCAGTTCTTC. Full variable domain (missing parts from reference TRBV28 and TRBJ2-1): DVKVTQSSRYLVKRTGEKVFLECVQDMDHENMFWYRQDPGLGLRLIYFSYDVKMKEKGDIPEGYSVSREKKERFSLILESASTNQTSMYLCASTSSTGIYNEQFFGPGTRLTVL.

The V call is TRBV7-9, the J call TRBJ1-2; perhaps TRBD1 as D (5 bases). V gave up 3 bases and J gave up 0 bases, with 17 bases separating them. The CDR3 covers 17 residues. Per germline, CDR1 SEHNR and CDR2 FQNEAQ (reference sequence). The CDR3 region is CASSLAGPVRSNYGYTF. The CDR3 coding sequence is TGTGCCAGCAGCTTGGCGGGACCGGTCAGATCTAACTATGGCTACACCTTC.

In nucleotides, the CDR3 is TGTGCCAGCAGTCACAAAAAGGGATGGAGGGGCTACAATGAGCAGTTCTTC. The encoded protein is CASSHKKGWRGYNEQFF. The V call is TRBV27, the J call TRBJ2-1; D perhaps matches TRBD2 (6 bases). With 5 bases removed from V and 3 bases from J, the gap between germline ends came to 20 bases. The length of the CDR3 is 17 residues. In germline, CDR1 is MNHEY, CDR2 SMNVEV (reference sequence).